The entry below gives a single TCR beta chain sequence along with its context. 5'RACE, which relied on constant-segment primers, yielded TCR alpha and TCR beta cDNA libraries carrying sample barcodes and UMIs. TCRdb itself ran the 5' RACE reads through MiXCR, one entry per CDR3 protein. The table has about half a million distinct CDR3 sequences, about 20% seen once. The source of the sample is a study of T-cell memory formation after mild COVID-19. The CDR3 consists of 17 residues. Germline loops: CDR1 SGHTA, CDR2 FQGTGA. The V and J ends lost 5 bases and 0 bases respectively, with 18 bases between them.

This receptor was taken from an adult woman who had mild COVID-19 (a few samples of this study predate the infection). Cell type and time point are not known. Material: PBMCs or a T cell subset sorted from them (not recorded which). The chain is built from TRBV7-3 and TRBJ2-3; possibly TRBD1 for D (6 bases). CDR3 coding DNA: TGTGCCAGCAGCCCAGGGGTGGGCGGGCCGAGCACAGATACGCAGTATTTT. It specifies CASSPGVGGPSTDTQYF.